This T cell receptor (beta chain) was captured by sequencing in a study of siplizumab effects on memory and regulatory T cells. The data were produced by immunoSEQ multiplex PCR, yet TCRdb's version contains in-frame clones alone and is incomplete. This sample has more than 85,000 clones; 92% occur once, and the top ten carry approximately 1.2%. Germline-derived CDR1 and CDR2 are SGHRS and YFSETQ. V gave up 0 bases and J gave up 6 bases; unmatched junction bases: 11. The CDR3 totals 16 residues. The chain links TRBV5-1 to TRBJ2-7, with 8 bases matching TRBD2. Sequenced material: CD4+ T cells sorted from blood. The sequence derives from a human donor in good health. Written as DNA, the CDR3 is TGCGCCAGCAGCTTGGGGGGGACTAGTCGATTCTTCGAGCAGTACTTC. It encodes CASSLGGTSRFFEQYF.